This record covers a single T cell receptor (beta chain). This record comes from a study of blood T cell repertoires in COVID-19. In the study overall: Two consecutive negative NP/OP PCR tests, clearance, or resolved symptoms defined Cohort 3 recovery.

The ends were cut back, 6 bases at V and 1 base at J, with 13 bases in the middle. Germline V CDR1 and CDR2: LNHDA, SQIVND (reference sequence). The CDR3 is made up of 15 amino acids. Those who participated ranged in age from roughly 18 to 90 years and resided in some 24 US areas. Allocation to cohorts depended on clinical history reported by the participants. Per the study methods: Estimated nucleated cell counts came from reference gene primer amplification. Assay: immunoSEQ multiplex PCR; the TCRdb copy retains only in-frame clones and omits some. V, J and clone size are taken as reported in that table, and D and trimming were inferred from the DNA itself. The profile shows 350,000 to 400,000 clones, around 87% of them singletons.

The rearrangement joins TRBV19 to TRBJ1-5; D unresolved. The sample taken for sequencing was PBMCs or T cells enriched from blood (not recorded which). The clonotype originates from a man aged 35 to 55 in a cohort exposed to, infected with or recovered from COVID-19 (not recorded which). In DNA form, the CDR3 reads TGTGCCAGTAGCCCGACTTATAGGAGCAATCAGCCCCAGCATTTT. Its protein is CASSPTYRSNQPQHF.